Below are 3 T cell receptor beta chains sequenced from a single sample in a study of T cells in Graves' hyperthyroidism and ophthalmopathy. It was RNA transcripts that yielded the amplified TCR beta CDR3 regions. The HTBI set primed first-round TCR CDR3 RT-PCR. One entry per CDR3 protein results from TCRdb running MiXCR on the multiplex PCR reads. The data hold some 400,000 distinct CDR3 sequences, with 19% observed a single time. Source material: blood. These receptors all stem from a woman in her late teens or twenties with Graves' hyperthyroidism.

Ten or more counts support this clonotype. The chain is built from TRBV27 and TRBJ1-5, with 7 bases that match TRBD1. This CDR3 is built from 16 residues. V was clipped by 8 bases and J by 2 bases; unmatched bases: 12. Per germline, CDR1 MNHEY and CDR2 SMNVEV (reference sequence). Here the CDR3 reads CASGRPDRAGNQPQHF. In DNA form, the CDR3 reads TGTGCCAGCGGGCGACCAGACAGGGCCGGCAATCAGCCCCAGCATTTT.

This clonotype was observed at least ten times. The CDR3 loop reads CSVVRARGATEAFF. CDR3 coding DNA: TGCAGCGTGGTCAGGGCTAGGGGAGCCACTGAAGCTTTCTTT. This chain joins TRBV29-1 and TRBJ1-1; D may be TRBD1 (5 bases). V shed 6 bases and J shed 4 bases, with 18 bases lying between them. The germline V gene encodes CDR1 SQVTM and CDR2 ANQGSEA. The CDR3 totals 14 residues.

V is TRBV6-1 and J is TRBJ2-5; perhaps TRBD1 as D (6 bases). Germline CDR1 MNHNS, CDR2 SASEGT. There are 15 residues in the CDR3. Trimming pared 5 bases from V and 3 bases from J, leaving 16 bases between. The CDR3 protein is CASSQGRRTEETQYF. The CDR3 coding sequence is TGTGCCAGCAGTCAGGGGCGAAGAACCGAAGAGACCCAGTACTTC.